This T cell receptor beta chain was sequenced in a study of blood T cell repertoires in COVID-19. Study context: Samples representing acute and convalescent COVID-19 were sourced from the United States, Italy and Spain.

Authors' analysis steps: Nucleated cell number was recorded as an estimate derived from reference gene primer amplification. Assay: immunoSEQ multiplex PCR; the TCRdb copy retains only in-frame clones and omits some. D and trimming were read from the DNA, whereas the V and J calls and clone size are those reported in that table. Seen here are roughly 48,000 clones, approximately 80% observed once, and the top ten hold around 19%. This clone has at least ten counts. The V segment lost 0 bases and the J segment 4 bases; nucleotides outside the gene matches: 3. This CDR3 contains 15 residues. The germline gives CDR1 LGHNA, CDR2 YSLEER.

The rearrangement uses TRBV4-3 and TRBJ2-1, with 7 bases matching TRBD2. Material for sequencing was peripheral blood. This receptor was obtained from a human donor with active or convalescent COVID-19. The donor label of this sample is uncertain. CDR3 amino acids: CASSQDVGGYNEQFF. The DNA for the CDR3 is TGCGCCAGCAGCCAAGATGTGGGGGGGTACAATGAGCAGTTCTTC.